This T cell receptor (beta chain) was retrieved from a study of early T cells in non-severe SARS-CoV-2 infection. Study overall: Unsorted whole blood bulk RNA was sequenced, with unpaired chains.

Each single cDNA molecule received a unique molecular identifier. TCRdb reprocessed the 5' RACE reads via MiXCR and lists one record per CDR3 protein. The sample has tens of thousands of distinct CDR3 sequences; 10% to 15% are singletons. The CDR3 consists of 15 residues. V was shortened by 1 base and J by 2 bases, with 12 bases between the two germline ends. The germline V gene encodes CDR1 MNHEY and CDR2 SMNVEV (reference sequence). The sample consisted of whole blood, taken at baseline. The receptor comes from an adult who was a healthcare worker with PCR-confirmed SARS-CoV-2 infection or an uninfected control (not recorded which). The chain combines TRBV27 with TRBJ2-7; D gene ambiguous. The CDR3 DNA is TGTGCCAGCAGTTTATACGGACCAACAGCCTACGAGCAGTACTTC. Its translation: CASSLYGPTAYEQYF.